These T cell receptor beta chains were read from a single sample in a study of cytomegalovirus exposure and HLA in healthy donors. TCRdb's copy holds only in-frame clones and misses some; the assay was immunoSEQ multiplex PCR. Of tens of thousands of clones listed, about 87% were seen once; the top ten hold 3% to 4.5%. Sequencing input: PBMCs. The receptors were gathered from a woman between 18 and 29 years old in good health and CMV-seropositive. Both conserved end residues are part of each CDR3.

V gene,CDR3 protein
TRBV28,CASSRERDRVADTQYF
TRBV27,CASSLGPTAVGLAGSTHEQFF
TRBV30,CAWSRGGNTGELFF
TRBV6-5,CASSSREADEQYF
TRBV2,CASTRLLNYEQYF
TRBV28,CASSLLPQYPQHF
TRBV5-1,CASSFSQPSTDTQYF
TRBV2,CASSLGGNYGYTF
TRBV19,CASSIYRGQGGQPQHF
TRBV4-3,CASSQTYGGEQFF
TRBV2,CASKGTGAYGYTF
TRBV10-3,CAISPGESQPQHF
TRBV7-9,CASSSRQEASSYNEQFF
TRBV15,CATSRESVGANEKLFF
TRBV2,CASSETGSNEKLFF
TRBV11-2,CASSPLGLATNNEQFF
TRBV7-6,CASSPTGNDGYTF
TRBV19,CASSIDSSGSSYEQYF
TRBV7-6,CASSLEGQGNDEQFF
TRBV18,CASSPSEETQYF
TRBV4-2,CASSQEPSGGALGDTQYF
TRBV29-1,CSVDGASGILETQYF
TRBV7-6,CASSPEVGTGSYEQYF
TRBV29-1,CSGGMVTDTQYF
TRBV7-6,CASSRTGGFEQYF
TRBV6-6,CASSYGGGPHNEQFF
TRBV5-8,CASSWRMGMNTEAFF
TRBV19,CASSTGLAGDGTDTQYF
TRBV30,CALSGGSYNSPLHF
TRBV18,CASSPQGASSTDTQYF
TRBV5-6,CASSFLQGGETQYF
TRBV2,CASSRTGGLLAGGYEQYF
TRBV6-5,CASSYSPGYYEQYF
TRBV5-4,CASSSPGQNYEQYF
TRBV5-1,CASSPFGNSRLLSSYNEQFF
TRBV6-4,CASSDSSSGGADTQYF
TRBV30,CAWSVRVSGNTIYF
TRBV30,CACQRQSYEQYF
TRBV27,CASSPRLAGETLSTDTQYF
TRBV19,CASSIRGGQGVIVRTGELFF
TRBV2,CASSEAASYGYTF
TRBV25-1,CASSAGTIYEQYF
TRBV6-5,CASSYSVVESGKYF
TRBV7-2,CASSLSGGAYEQFF
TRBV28,CASSIRTGAGTGELFF